This TCR beta chain comes out of a study of siplizumab effects on memory and regulatory T cells. Findings of the study overall: Proliferating siplizumab-culture Treg suppressive function went unconfirmed. Greater diversity than memory cells seemed evident in naive T cells, which also appeared to be major alloresponse contributors.

In the case of this clone: Its antigen is as yet unknown.

V was clipped by 5 bases and J by 6 bases, with 12 bases between them. CDR3 size: 13 residues. Germline values: CDR1 MNHNS, CDR2 SASEGT. The assay was immunoSEQ multiplex PCR, and TCRdb's table has in-frame clones only and misses some. The profile shows 90,000 to 120,000 clones, about 93% of them singletons. The TCR sequence derives from a human donor in good health. J is TRBJ2-3 and V is TRBV6-1; weak D call: TRBD2 (7 bases). Sequenced sample: Tregs sorted from blood. The CDR3 loop is CASSIRGADTQYF. The CDR3 DNA reads TGTGCCAGCAGTATACGGGGGGCCGATACGCAGTATTTT.